This record covers a single T cell receptor beta chain. At a deep level, the assay was run. This table comes from immunoSEQ multiplex PCR, and its TCRdb copy is limited to in-frame clones, with some not included. This sample carries approximately 500,000 clones, 81% of them seen once, and the ten largest clones take more than 9.5%. This entry belongs to a study of shared clonotypes between healthy human individuals. Caucasian adults living in Nashville, Tennessee, provided all samples. The study used some 100 million PBMCs per unsorted sample for genomic DNA. Material: PBMCs. The TCR sequence derives from a middle-aged woman in good health. Some clones in this sample may be carry-over from other donors' samples.

CDR3 loop: CASSPQVGYEQYF. CDR3 DNA: TGTGCCAGCAGTCCCCAGGTTGGCTACGAGCAGTACTTC. The chain joins TRBV6-5 to TRBJ2-7, with no clear D. The V gene's germline CDR1 is MNHEY and CDR2 SVGAGI. Trimming removed 5 bases from V and 3 bases from J, with 11 bases in between. CDR3 length: 13 amino acids.